This entry describes one TCR beta chain. These data originate in a study of radiation and T cells in renal cell carcinoma. Time point here: blood 4 weeks post-SBRT, at nephrectomy. The treatment: 15 Gy SBRT to primary tumor, nephrectomy 4 weeks later. Blood was sampled at baseline, 2 weeks and 4 weeks after SBRT. The patient's renal cell carcinoma had clear cell pathology. Measured with immunoSEQ multiplex PCR; TCRdb has only the in-frame clones, and not every one. Counted here are about 78,000 clones, about nine tenths occurring once; the ten biggest clones make up around 6%. V lost 0 bases and J lost 7, with 13 bases in between. Germline V gene sequence: CDR1 SGHRS, CDR2 YFSETQ. The length of the CDR3 is 15 residues.

This TCR was recovered from a woman in her seventies with renal cell carcinoma. The sample consisted of blood, taken from a patient whose treatment included radiotherapy and nephrectomy. The genes are TRBV5-1 and TRBJ2-2; D call uncertain. The CDR3 is CASSLAKGYGGELFF. For the CDR3, the DNA is TGCGCCAGCAGCTTGGCCAAGGGATACGGCGGGGAGCTGTTTTTT.